Below, 25 T cell receptor beta chains from the same sample are listed, as sequenced in a study of blood T cell repertoires in COVID-19. The protocol was immunoSEQ multiplex PCR, while the TCRdb copy is restricted to in-frame clones and leaves out a portion. Of under 300,000 clones listed, about 88% are singletons. The material sequenced was peripheral blood. The receptors come from a woman in her thirties or forties who had recovered from COVID-19.

The chain uses TRBV5-1 and TRBJ1-1, with 10 positions matching TRBD1. J lost 4 bases, V lost 0 bases, and 3 bases had no gene match. The CDR3 loop spans 15 amino acids. Germline CDR1 SGHRS, CDR2 YFSETQ. The CDR3 is CASSLAGQGGTEAFF. CDR3 coding DNA: TGCGCCAGCAGCTTGGCCGGACAGGGGGGCACTGAAGCTTTCTTT.

V and J are TRBV4-3 and TRBJ1-6; D may be TRBD1 (5 bases). The germline CDR1 and CDR2 sequences are LGHNA and YSLEER. V was shortened by 1 base and J by 6 bases, with 16 bases between the two germline ends. The CDR3 runs 17 residues. In DNA, the CDR3 is TGCGCCAGCAGCCAAGCCCTTGGGGGGACCCCTAATTCACCCCTCCACTTT. Its translation: CASSQALGGTPNSPLHF.

The chain carries TRBV9 and TRBJ2-5, with 10 bases that match TRBD2. Germline V lookup: CDR1 SGDLS, CDR2 YYNGEE. This CDR3 contains 16 residues. J gave up 4 bases and V 4 bases, and 10 bases lay outside the gene matches. The CDR3 sequence: CASSTRGLAGGETQYF. As DNA, the CDR3 is TGTGCCAGCAGCACCCGGGGGTTAGCGGGAGGAGAGACCCAGTACTTC.

V gene TRBV29-1 combines with J gene TRBJ2-1; TRBD2 is a possible D gene (6 bases). In germline, CDR1 is SQVTM, CDR2 ANQGSEA. Trimming took 2 bases from V and 1 from J, leaving 15 bases between them. CDR3 length: 16 residues. DNA of the CDR3: TGCAGCGTTGAATGGGTCAGCGGGCCGTCCTACAATGAGCAGTTCTTC. It yields the protein CSVEWVSGPSYNEQFF.

The gene calls are TRBV3-1 (or the pseudogene TRBV3-2) and TRBJ1-1; D not certain. The length of the CDR3 is 12 residues. From germline, CDR1 is LGHDT and CDR2 YNNKEL (reference sequence). Deletions cut 1 base from V and 4 bases from J, with 4 bases between. The chain's CDR3 is CASSQGSTEAFF. CDR3 bases: TGTGCCAGCAGCCAAGGTAGCACTGAAGCTTTCTTT.

The CDR3 region has the DNA TGTGCCAGCAGTTCCTCCGGACTAGGGCACCTCACAGATACGCAGTATTTT. It yields the protein CASSSSGLGHLTDTQYF. The genes are TRBV27 and TRBJ2-3; 7 bases match TRBD2. After removal of 4 bases from V and 2 bases from J, the junction contained 12 bases not matched to a gene. Germline V lookup: CDR1 MNHEY, CDR2 SMNVEV (reference sequence). This CDR3 has 17 amino acids.

V is TRBV7-9 and J is TRBJ1-4; D ambiguous. CDR1 is SEHNR, CDR2 FQNEAQ, per germline (reference sequence). Trimming took 5 bases from V and 4 from J, leaving 17 bases between them. This CDR3 region has 16 residues. CDR3 in amino acids: CASSPPGPTHNEKLFF. The CDR3 nucleotides are TGTGCCAGCAGCCCCCCAGGCCCGACCCATAATGAAAAACTGTTTTTT.

The chain carries TRBV7-9 and TRBJ1-5; the D is unclear. There are 13 residues in the CDR3. Germline CDR1 SEHNR, CDR2 FQNEAQ (reference sequence). Trimming left V 5 bases short and J 7 bases short, with 12 bases between. The CDR3 coding sequence is TGTGCCAGCAGCCCCCGCTCGGGACAGCCCCAGCATTTT. Amino acid sequence: CASSPRSGQPQHF.

In DNA form, the CDR3 reads TGTGCCAGTCGATCGCCGGGACAGGGCCTCATGAACACTGAAGCTTTCTTT. Translating it yields CASRSPGQGLMNTEAFF. This chain uses TRBV19 with TRBJ1-1, with 9 bases matching TRBD1. The germline gives CDR1 LNHDA, CDR2 SQIVND (reference sequence). The ends lost 8 bases at V and 0 bases at J; junction bases unmatched: 13. The CDR3 covers 17 residues.

The V gene is TRBV30, the J gene TRBJ1-1; the D gene is possibly TRBD1 (6 bases). Germline values: CDR1 GTSNPN, CDR2 SVGIG (reference sequence). The CDR3 spans 19 residues. The V gene lost 0 bases and the J gene lost 1 base, with 24 bases spanning the gap. CDR3 bases: TGTGCCTGGAGTGTACTTTGGGGGTCCCCGGGACACACGAACACTGAAGCTTTCTTT. Its translation is CAWSVLWGSPGHTNTEAFF.

This clone was counted once. The chain employs TRBV7-9 and TRBJ2-7, with 8 bases identical to TRBD2. CDR3 length: 14 residues. Looked up from germline, CDR1 is SEHNR and CDR2 is FQNEAQ (reference sequence). Trimming cost V 2 bases and J 5 bases; bases outside gene matches: 5. CDR3 region: CASSLRGGGHEQYF. In nucleotides, the CDR3 is TGTGCCAGCAGCTTACGGGGGGGCGGCCACGAGCAGTACTTC. The entire variable domain, with the rest obtained from reference TRBV7-9 and TRBJ2-7, is as follows: DTGVSQNPRHKITKRGQNVTFRCDPISEHNRLYWYRQTLGQGPEFLTYFQNEAQLEKSRLLSDRFSAERPKGSFSTLEIQRTEQGDSAMYLCASSLRGGGHEQYFGPGTRLTVT.

Only one count was recorded for this clone. The chain has TRBV7-9 and TRBJ2-5; the D gene is possibly TRBD2 (7 bases). V lost 5 bases to trimming and J lost 3 bases, with 22 bases between them. There are 17 residues in the CDR3. Germline loops: CDR1 SEHNR, CDR2 FQNEAQ (reference sequence). In DNA, the CDR3 is TGTGCCAGCAGCCCGAGGGGGGGCAGAAATCGCAAAGAGACCCAGTACTTC. Translating gives CASSPRGGRNRKETQYF.

This clone was seen once. The J gene is TRBJ2-7, the V gene TRBV23-1, with TRBD2 matching over 9 bases. TRBV23-1 is an open reading frame whose function is uncertain. Losses at the gene ends were 3 bases for V and 2 bases for J; bases not matched to a gene: 5. CDR3 length: 15 amino acids. As DNA, the CDR3 is TGCGCCAGCAGTCAGCCCCGGACTAGCGCCTACGAGCAGTACTTC. It codes for CASSQPRTSAYEQYF.

This chain uses TRBV18 with TRBJ2-7, with 8 bases lining up with TRBD1. Germline V gene sequence: CDR1 KGHSH, CDR2 LQKENI. The CDR3 totals 12 residues. J lost 6 bases, V lost 3 bases, and 1 base had no gene match. The CDR3 sequence is CASSPTGGEQYV. The CDR3 nucleotides are TGTGCCAGCTCACCTACAGGGGGCGAGCAGTACGTC.

This sequence joins TRBV9 and TRBJ2-1; D is unresolved. The CDR3 extends over 13 amino acids. The germline V gene has CDR1 SGDLS and CDR2 YYNGEE. Trimming removed 0 bases at V and 5 bases at J, with 6 bases between. The CDR3 reads CASSVGANNEQFF. The DNA for the CDR3 is TGTGCCAGCAGCGTAGGAGCGAACAATGAGCAGTTCTTC.

This rearrangement joins TRBV25-1 to TRBJ2-7, with D unresolved. The CDR3 extends over 13 amino acids. Germline V gene data show CDR1 as MGHDK and CDR2 as SYGVNS. V lost 5 bases, J lost 3 bases, and 11 bases lay in between. CDR3 amino acids: CASSKAALYEQYF. The CDR3, as DNA: TGTGCCAGCAGTAAGGCGGCCCTCTACGAGCAGTACTTC.

This rearrangement joins TRBV10-2 to TRBJ2-1; TRBD2 is a possible D gene (6 bases). V was clipped by 6 bases and J by 6 bases, with 12 bases between them. CDR3 length: 13 residues. Germline V gene lookup returns CDR1 WSHSY and CDR2 SAAADI. The CDR3 loop is CASSPLGGNEQFF. Here the CDR3 DNA reads TGCGCCAGCAGCCCCCTGGGGGGCAATGAGCAGTTCTTC.

V is TRBV27 and J is TRBJ2-1; 7 bases align to TRBD2. The CDR3 is 16 residues long. J gave up 6 bases and V 6 bases, and 14 bases lay outside the gene matches. Germline-derived CDR1 and CDR2 are MNHEY and SMNVEV (reference sequence). The CDR3 DNA follows: TGTGCCAGCAGCACCCCGACTAGCCCCCCTGGCAATGAGCAGTTCTTC. It translates to CASSTPTSPPGNEQFF.

This clone showed up just once. The J gene is TRBJ2-1, the V gene TRBV6-5; unclear D gene. CDR1 is MNHEY and CDR2 is SVGAGI in the germline V gene. The CDR3 is 13 residues long. The germline V and J ends were trimmed by 5 bases and 5 bases, with 10 bases remaining between them. CDR3 DNA sequence: TGTGCCAGCAGTCCCGGGTCAGACAATGAGCAGTTCTTC. As protein: CASSPGSDNEQFF.

The chain is built from TRBV30 and TRBJ2-7, with D tentatively TRBD2 (6 bases). CDR1 and CDR2 (germline): GTSNPN, SVGIG (reference sequence). The CDR3 consists of 11 residues. V lost 5 bases to trimming and J lost 6 bases, with 11 bases between them. Written as DNA, the CDR3 is TGTGCCTGGCGGGAGAGCCGCGAGCAGTACTTC. It specifies CAWRESREQYF.

The V gene is TRBV5-1, the J gene TRBJ2-5; 10 bases match TRBD2. V shed 0 bases, J shed 5 bases, and the junction held 10 bases outside the gene matches. CDR1 and CDR2 from the germline V gene are SGHRS and YFSETQ. The CDR3 has 17 residues. CDR3 sequence (DNA): TGCGCCAGCAGCTTGGGGGGTAGCGGGAGGCCTTTGGAGACCCAGTACTTC. Translation gives CASSLGGSGRPLETQYF.

By frequency in the sample, this clone is medium-sized. This chain links TRBV6-1 with TRBJ1-1; tentative D call: TRBD1 (6 bases). Between the trimmed V and J ends, which lost 0 bases and 4 bases, there was a span of 6 bases. Germline V gene sequence: CDR1 MNHNS, CDR2 SASEGT. The CDR3 loop spans 13 amino acids. Here the CDR3 DNA reads TGTGCCAGCAGTGAAGCAGGGGGCACTGAAGCTTTCTTT. Its translation is CASSEAGGTEAFF.

This chain joins TRBV6-6 and TRBJ2-3; D remains ambiguous. Germline V lookup: CDR1 MNHNY, CDR2 SVGAGI (reference sequence). V lost 2 bases, J lost 6 bases, and 9 bases lay in between. The CDR3 is 13 residues long. The CDR3 region is CASSYPGADTQYF. The DNA for the CDR3 is TGTGCCAGCAGTTACCCGGGTGCGGATACGCAGTATTTT.

This sequence joins TRBV10-2 and TRBJ2-3, with 9 bases identical to TRBD2. This CDR3 is built from 17 residues. In germline, CDR1 is WSHSY, CDR2 SAAADI. Trimming cost V 1 base and J 4 bases; bases outside gene matches: 9. The CDR3 coding sequence is TGCGCCAGCAGTGAGTGGGGTAGCGGGAGTGGCCCAGATACGCAGTATTTT. Its translation: CASSEWGSGSGPDTQYF.

The V gene is TRBV2, the J gene TRBJ1-5, with 8 bases fitting TRBD1. This CDR3 is 16 amino acids long. Germline V CDR1 and CDR2: SNHLY, FYNNEI. V lost 10 bases and J lost 0; bases outside the gene matches: 11. The CDR3 bases are TGTGCCACCAGGGGGACAGGAACAGCTAGCAATCAGCCCCAGCATTTT. Protein sequence: CATRGTGTASNQPQHF.